The next 13 T cell receptor beta chains were all read from a single sample in a study of cytomegalovirus exposure and HLA in healthy donors (dated by TCRdb to about 2017). The library was built by means of the immunoSEQ multiplex PCR assay. A mixture of 60 forward primers for TCR Vbeta segments and 13 reverse primers for TCR Jbeta segments was used in the multiplex PCR. TCRdb took this table from immuneACCESS and kept in-frame rearrangements with V and J called. Such tables lack part of the clones; where checked against another copy, unresolved V genes explain under half of the gap, and the rest is unexplained. Within this sample are 160,000 or so clones, with about 83% of them counted one time only. The ten largest clones add up to 0.65% to 0.9% of the sample. Material: PBMCs. These receptors were obtained from a woman in her 30s in good health and CMV-seronegative.

The chain uses TRBV28 and TRBJ2-1, with 12 bases lining up with TRBD2. V lost 4 bases, J lost 0 bases, and 7 bases stayed unmatched. Germline values: CDR1 MDHEN, CDR2 SYDVKM. The CDR3 totals 18 residues. CDR3 bases: TGTGCCAGCAGTTGGTCTAGCGGGAGGGCCAACTCCTACAATGAGCAGTTCTTC. Amino acid sequence: CASSWSSGRANSYNEQFF.

This sequence joins TRBV14 and TRBJ1-1, with 9 bases aligning to TRBD1. V was clipped by 1 base and J by 5 bases; unmatched bases: 5. CDR1 is SGHDN and CDR2 is FVKESK in the germline V gene. The CDR3 loop spans 15 amino acids. The CDR3 region has the DNA TGTGCCAGCAGCCAAGCTTGGGACAGGGTGACTGAAGCTTTCTTT. It translates to CASSQAWDRVTEAFF.

This chain connects TRBV30 to TRBJ2-5; a weak D match, TRBD1 (5 bases). Germline V lookup: CDR1 GTSNPN, CDR2 SVGIG (reference sequence). V was pared by 4 bases and J by 4 bases, with 16 bases between. This CDR3 comprises 14 residues. In DNA, the CDR3 is TGTGCCTGGACGCGAGGTGGGGCCCGAGAGACCCAGTACTTC. Its translation is CAWTRGGARETQYF.

This clone was counted once. The rearrangement links TRBV6-1 to TRBJ1-2; maybe TRBD1 (5 bases). This CDR3 contains 15 residues. V was trimmed by 10 bases and J by 0 bases, leaving 18 bases between them. The germline CDR1 and CDR2 sequences are MNHNS and SASEGT. The CDR3 sequence is CATESGGISNYGYTF. CDR3 DNA: TGTGCCACAGAAAGCGGGGGTATATCTAACTATGGCTACACCTTC.

The chain employs TRBV19 and TRBJ2-1; D might be TRBD1 (6 bases). Per germline, CDR1 LNHDA and CDR2 SQIVND (reference sequence). This CDR3 contains 15 residues. Trimming cost V 3 bases and J 0 bases, with 9 bases left between them. The chain's CDR3 is CASSMGDTSYNEQFF. In DNA form, the CDR3 reads TGTGCCAGTAGTATGGGGGACACCTCCTACAATGAGCAGTTCTTC.

This clone was picked up one time. The V call is TRBV5-1, the J call TRBJ2-2; 7 nucleotides match TRBD2. CDR1 and CDR2 from the germline V gene are SGHRS and YFSETQ. This CDR3 comprises 16 residues. Trimming at V came to 1 base and at J to 0 bases, leaving 3 bases not matched to a gene. The DNA for the CDR3 is TGCGCCAGCAGCTTGTGGGCGGGGGCGAACACCGGGGAGCTGTTTTTT. It is translated as CASSLWAGANTGELFF. The variable domain in full, with the rest retrieved from reference TRBV5-1 and TRBJ2-2, is KAGVTQTPRYLIKTRGQQVTLSCSPISGHRSVSWYQQTPGQGLQFLFEYFSETQRNKGNFPGRFSGRQFSNSRSEMNVSTLELGDSALYLCASSLWAGANTGELFFGEGSRLTVL.

This clone was observed a few times. The CDR3 DNA reads TGTGCCAGCAGCTTAGCCCGGGTGGAGAATGAAAAACTGTTTTTT. This gives the protein CASSLARVENEKLFF. The V call is TRBV7-6, the J call TRBJ1-4, with no clear D. The V end lost 0 bases, the J end lost 5 bases, and 10 bases lay between the germline ends. Germline-derived CDR1 and CDR2 are SGHVS and FNYEAQ. This CDR3 contains 15 residues.

This clone was seen once. This chain uses TRBV11-3 with TRBJ2-3; TRBD2 matches 9 bases. From germline, CDR1 is SGHNT and CDR2 YENEEA. Unmatched junction bases numbered 10, after V lost 4 bases and J lost 2 bases. The CDR3 covers 17 residues. DNA of the CDR3: TGTGCCAGCAGCTCAGGACTAGCGTTAGGGGCCACAGATACGCAGTATTTT. Amino acids: CASSSGLALGATDTQYF.

The V gene is TRBV5-1, the J gene TRBJ2-7, with D tentatively TRBD2 (5 bases). CDR1 and CDR2 from the germline V gene are SGHRS and YFSETQ. The CDR3 length is 14 residues. V lost 0 bases to trimming and J lost 1 base, with 8 bases between them. CDR3 coding DNA: TGCGCCAGCAGCTTGGGGCCGGGGTCCTACGAGCAGTACTTC. Its translation: CASSLGPGSYEQYF.

This clone turned up a few times. The chain links TRBV6-1 to TRBJ1-4; 7 nucleotides match TRBD1. CDR3 length equals 13 residues. CDR1 MNHNS and CDR2 SASEGT come from the germline V gene. J was trimmed by 5 bases and V by 7 bases; bases with no gene match: 4. CDR3 nucleotides: TGTGCCAGCAAGGGACAGCTAAATGAAAAACTGTTTTTT. It translates to CASKGQLNEKLFF.

The chain is built from TRBV27 and TRBJ2-4; tentative D call: TRBD1 (6 bases). Looked up from germline, CDR1 is MNHEY and CDR2 is SMNVEV (reference sequence). Trimming removed 3 bases at V and 0 bases at J, with 12 bases between. The CDR3 has 16 amino acids. In DNA form, the CDR3 reads TGTGCCAGCAGTTTTGACAGGTTATTAGCCAAAAACATTCAGTACTTC. It yields the protein CASSFDRLLAKNIQYF.

This clone was picked up one time. This chain uses TRBV5-1 with TRBJ2-5; no clear D. Gene TRBJ2-7 matches the end of the DNA better, so the J call may be wrong. This CDR3 comprises 13 residues. Germline V gene sequence: CDR1 SGHRS, CDR2 YFSETQ. As DNA, the CDR3 is TGCGCCAGCAGCATGGGAACGGTTTACGAGCAGTACTTC. Its protein product is CASSMGTVYEQYF.

The chain joins TRBV19 to TRBJ2-1, with TRBD1 matching over 11 bases. The germline gives CDR1 LNHDA, CDR2 SQIVND (reference sequence). The CDR3 has 15 amino acids. Germline trimming cut 8 bases from V and 2 bases from J; bases unmatched to any gene: 5. The CDR3: CASSSGQGAYNEQFF. CDR3 in DNA: TGTGCCAGTTCATCGGGACAGGGGGCCTACAATGAGCAGTTCTTC.